This section outlines one TCR beta chain sequence together with its context. Antigen specificity is unknown. This specimen belongs to a study of T cell responses to AZD1222 COVID-19 vaccine. Sequencing was performed with immunoSEQ multiplex PCR; in TCRdb, only in-frame clones are kept and a portion is missing. The sample lists roughly 200,000 clones; about 92% were seen once. Overall study findings and caveats: Spike-specific TCR breadth and depth both grew after two AZD1222 doses. Repertoires were collected only later (after the peak T cell response had occurred). Among the donors, most were white British and more were female, and clonal diversity was possibly underestimated. Among AZD1222 vaccinees, only 5 or 6 were seropositive at baseline.

Germline V gene lookup returns CDR1 SNHLY and CDR2 FYNNEI. Trimming removed 2 bases from V and 1 base from J, with 12 bases in between. CDR3 length: 16 amino acids. The chain couples TRBV2 to TRBJ1-5, with D uncertain. The sequencing used peripheral blood, collected on day 0 of AZD1222 vaccination. This clonotype originated in an adult in good health. CDR3 sequence: CASSEQVLISNQPQHF. The DNA for the CDR3 is TGTGCCAGCAGTGAACAGGTCCTTATCAGCAATCAGCCCCAGCATTTT.